Below, 21 T cell receptor beta chains from the same sample are listed, as sequenced in a study of beta chain features in type 1 diabetes. The entirety of the isolated RNA underwent reverse transcription, so expressed TCRB transcripts were sequenced. Profiling relied on immunoSEQ multiplex PCR, and the TCRdb table lists in-frame clones only, not all of them. The sample lists approximately 140,000 clones, around 7% occurring once. The sequenced sample was central memory CD4+ T cells from blood. The receptor set was obtained from a woman aged 25-40 years in good health.

The rearrangement links TRBV7-9 to TRBJ2-1; 10 nucleotides align to TRBD1. Germline V gene sequence: CDR1 SEHNR, CDR2 FQNEAQ (reference sequence). With V trimmed by 7 bases and J by 7 bases, 7 bases remained unmatched. CDR3 size: 14 residues. Here the CDR3 DNA reads TGTGCCAGCAACCGACAGGGGGCGCTTAATGAGCAGTTCTTC. Its translation: CASNRQGALNEQFF.

V is TRBV29-1 and J is TRBJ2-3, with a possible D match to TRBD2 (5 bases). CDR3 length: 13 amino acids. Trimming removed 2 bases at V and 3 bases at J, with 9 bases between. Germline CDR1 and CDR2: SQVTM and ANQGSEA. The CDR3 DNA follows: TGCAGCGTTGAACCAGCGGAGACAGATACGCAGTATTTT. It codes for CSVEPAETDTQYF.

The chain carries TRBV30 and TRBJ2-7; 7 positions agree with TRBD2. The CDR3 runs to 14 residues. CDR1 is GTSNPN and CDR2 is SVGIG in the germline V gene (reference sequence). V lost 1 base and J lost 5; bases outside the gene matches: 8. CDR3 sequence: CAWSGWEGRDEQYF. As DNA, the CDR3 is TGTGCCTGGAGTGGGTGGGAGGGCCGCGACGAGCAGTACTTC.

This clone was observed a few times. The J gene is TRBJ2-7, the V gene TRBV4-2, with TRBD2 as a possible D gene (6 bases). Germline values: CDR1 LGHNA, CDR2 YNFKEQ. V was shortened by 4 bases and J by 1 base, with 14 bases between the two germline ends. The CDR3 contains 15 residues. The CDR3 coding sequence is TGTGCCAGCAGCCCCGGGGACTCCGAATCCTACGAGCAGTACTTC. It codes for CASSPGDSESYEQYF.

The chain couples TRBV7-2 to TRBJ1-1, with D possibly matching TRBD1 (5 bases). The V and J ends lost 6 bases and 1 base respectively, with 12 bases between them. This CDR3 region has 14 residues. Germline CDR1 reads SGHTA; CDR2 reads FQGNSA. The CDR3 bases are TGTGCCAGCAGTTCGAGAACAGGGAACACTGAAGCTTTCTTT. It specifies CASSSRTGNTEAFF.

The V and J genes are TRBV7-3 and TRBJ1-1, with 8 bases aligning to TRBD1. The V gene's germline CDR1 is SGHTA and CDR2 FQGTGA. CDR3 length: 14 amino acids. Germline trimming cut 4 bases from V and 1 base from J; bases unmatched to any gene: 2. The CDR3 reads CASSYGQGNTEAFF. CDR3 nucleotide sequence: TGTGCCAGCAGCTACGGACAGGGGAACACTGAAGCTTTCTTT.

Only a few counts were recorded for this clone. The rearrangement uses TRBV6-5 and TRBJ2-7; 7 nucleotides agree with TRBD2. Germline V gives CDR1 MNHEY, CDR2 SVGAGI. V lost 10 bases to trimming and J lost 4 bases; unmatched junction nucleotides: 16. The CDR3 length is 15 residues. The CDR3 region has the DNA TGTGCCATATTAGCTGGGGCGGGAGTTGGGTACGAGCAGTACTTC. This encodes CAILAGAGVGYEQYF.

This clone was observed many times. The chain links TRBV30 to TRBJ1-5; possibly TRBD1 for D (5 bases). Trimming stripped 0 bases from V and 4 bases from J, with 19 bases between. Germline CDR1 GTSNPN, CDR2 SVGIG (reference sequence). This CDR3 contains 17 residues. This CDR3 is CAWSVQNAAGRNQPQHF. The CDR3 DNA is TGTGCCTGGAGTGTACAAAACGCGGCAGGGCGGAATCAGCCCCAGCATTTT.

This clone was detected ten times or more. This sample includes further DNA sequences coding for the same CDR3. The CDR3 loop is CASSLTSGDIQYF. The CDR3 DNA reads TGTGCCAGCAGTCTGACTAGCGGGGACATTCAGTACTTC. The chain links TRBV27 to TRBJ2-4, with TRBD2 identical over 11 bases. The CDR3 consists of 13 residues. Germline lookup yields CDR1 MNHEY and CDR2 SMNVEV (reference sequence). The trim removed 5 bases at V and 8 bases at J, leaving 2 bases unmatched.

This clone is categorized as medium-sized. The chain links TRBV28 to TRBJ2-7; perhaps TRBD2 as D (5 bases). The CDR3 is 15 amino acids. With 5 bases removed from V and 0 bases from J, the gap between germline ends came to 14 bases. The V gene's germline CDR1 is MDHEN and CDR2 SYDVKM. CDR3 protein: CASSIHGKSSYEQYF. As DNA, the CDR3 is TGTGCCAGCAGTATTCACGGGAAGTCCTCCTACGAGCAGTACTTC.

This clone turned up a few times. V gene TRBV15 combines with J gene TRBJ2-7; 8 nucleotides agree with TRBD1. This CDR3 is 16 amino acids long. V was clipped by 4 bases and J by 7 bases; unmatched bases: 15. Germline V gene lookup returns CDR1 LNHNV and CDR2 YYDKDF (reference sequence). This CDR3 is CATSKQQGVLRVEQYF. DNA for the CDR3: TGTGCCACCAGCAAACAACAGGGGGTCCTCCGAGTAGAGCAGTACTTC.

The chain employs TRBV7-2 and TRBJ1-6; D not resolved. Trimming took off 1 base at V and 2 bases at J, with 9 bases between the two ends. The length of the CDR3 is 16 residues. Germline values: CDR1 SGHTA, CDR2 FQGNSA. Written as DNA, the CDR3 is TGTGCCAGCAGCTTAGAGGGAGGGACCTATAATTCACCCCTCCACTTT. This gives the protein CASSLEGGTYNSPLHF.

V and J are TRBV5-5 and TRBJ1-1; D possibly corresponds to TRBD1 (6 bases). The V end was cut by 7 bases, the J end by 11 bases, with 27 bases between. CDR3 length equals 15 residues. Germline CDR1 is SGHKS and CDR2 is YYEKEE (reference sequence). The CDR3, as DNA: TGTGCCAGCTCGTTATGGGACACCGGCTCCACTGGGGCTTTCTTT. Encoded protein: CASSLWDTGSTGAFF.

Remarks on this clone: The junction shows a germline mismatch at one end, possibly a read error. V is TRBV30 and J is TRBJ1-2, with TRBD1 as a possible D gene (5 bases). The V gene's germline CDR1 is GTSNPN and CDR2 SVGIG (reference sequence). The CDR3 runs to 11 residues. The CDR3 region is CAWSGGSGHTF. CDR3 DNA: TGTGCCTGGAGTGGGGGCAGTGGCCACACCTTC.

This clone was counted many times. The chain uses TRBV7-2 and TRBJ2-3; maybe TRBD2 (6 bases). Germline CDR1 reads SGHTA; CDR2 reads FQGNSA. This CDR3 is 16 amino acids long. The V end lost 3 bases, the J end lost 5 bases, and 18 bases lay between the germline ends. Written as DNA, the CDR3 is TGTGCCAGCAGCTTCCCGATCGGGACTGTCGAAGATACGCAGTATTTT. As protein: CASSFPIGTVEDTQYF.

The chain couples TRBV18 to TRBJ2-7; 8 bases align to TRBD1. This CDR3 contains 15 residues. The ends lost 3 bases at V and 0 bases at J; junction bases unmatched: 4. Germline values: CDR1 KGHSH, CDR2 LQKENI. The CDR3 region is CASSPRTGNSYEQYF. CDR3 in DNA: TGTGCCAGCTCACCTCGGACAGGGAACTCCTACGAGCAGTACTTC.

This clone occurred a few times. The chain joins TRBV5-1 to TRBJ2-7; the match to TRBD2 covers 9 bases. Germline assignment: CDR1 SGHRS and CDR2 YFSETQ. The junction had 10 bases not matched to a gene; V was cut back by 2 bases and J by 4 bases. This CDR3 is built from 16 residues. CDR3 nucleotide sequence: TGCGCCAGCAGCTTAGGTGGGACTAGCCAGACTTACGAGCAGTACTTC. Its protein product is CASSLGGTSQTYEQYF.

This clone was counted many times. This same CDR3 is encoded by further DNA sequences in the sample. DNA for the CDR3: TGCGCCAGCAGCCAAGGATCAGCGGACAATGAGCAGTTCTTC. Translated: CASSQGSADNEQFF. The gene calls are TRBV4-3 and TRBJ2-1; weak D call: TRBD2 (5 bases). Between the trimmed V and J ends, which lost 1 base and 5 bases, there was a span of 9 bases. Looked up from germline, CDR1 is LGHNA and CDR2 is YSLEER. The CDR3 runs 14 residues.

This clone was observed a few times. The chain carries TRBV15 and TRBJ1-5; 10 nucleotides align to TRBD1. Germline V gene sequence: CDR1 LNHNV, CDR2 YYDKDF (reference sequence). The CDR3 has 20 residues. The trim removed 1 base at V and 2 bases at J, leaving 14 bases unmatched. CDR3 loop: CATSRGGPGQGRSGNQPQHF. As DNA, the CDR3 is TGTGCCACCAGCAGAGGCGGTCCGGGACAGGGGCGGAGTGGCAATCAGCCCCAGCATTTT.

The genes are TRBV12-5 and TRBJ2-1; 15 bases map to TRBD2. CDR1 is LGHNT and CDR2 is FRNRAP in the germline V gene. V was clipped by 1 base and J by 7 bases; unmatched bases: 2. The CDR3 extends over 16 amino acids. Here the CDR3 DNA reads TGTGCTAGTGGTTTGGGAGGGACTAGCGGGAGGAATGAGCAGTTCTTC. Amino acid sequence: CASGLGGTSGRNEQFF.

The V gene is TRBV15, the J gene TRBJ2-4; a weak D match, TRBD2 (6 bases). Germline CDR1 is LNHNV and CDR2 is YYDKDF (reference sequence). V lost 1 base and J lost 0, with 7 bases in between. This CDR3 region has 15 residues. The CDR3: CATSRGGEAKNIQYF. The DNA of the CDR3 is TGTGCCACCAGCAGAGGGGGGGAAGCCAAAAACATTCAGTACTTC.